The 19 T cell receptor beta chains below come from one sample, sequenced in a study of cytomegalovirus exposure and HLA in healthy donors. The PCR was carried out with 60 Vbeta primers and 13 Jbeta primers. TCRdb's copy holds only in-frame clones and misses some; the assay was immunoSEQ multiplex PCR. The table lists just over 150,000 clones. The sample taken for sequencing was PBMCs. All receptors come from a woman aged 60-75 years in good health and CMV-seronegative.

The chain has TRBV5-1 and TRBJ1-2; D is perhaps TRBD1 (5 bases). Trimming cost V 1 base and J 7 bases, with 14 bases left between them. There are 14 residues in the CDR3. Germline V gene data show CDR1 as SGHRS and CDR2 as YFSETQ. The CDR3: CASSLRAGTSGYTF. The CDR3 DNA is TGCGCCAGCAGCTTGCGAGCGGGGACCTCTGGCTACACCTTC.

J is TRBJ1-6 and V is TRBV25-1; 8 nucleotides agree with TRBD1. Losses at the gene ends were 4 bases for V and 9 bases for J; bases not matched to a gene: 8. The length of the CDR3 is 15 residues. Germline V CDR1 and CDR2: MGHDK, SYGVNS. The CDR3 is CASSGRNTGGSPLHF. The CDR3 coding sequence is TGTGCCAGCAGTGGACGAAATACAGGGGGTTCACCCCTCCACTTT.

Notes on this clone: Other DNA sequences in the same sample also yield this CDR3. The chain is built from TRBV30 and TRBJ1-5; D is undetermined. The germline CDR1 and CDR2 sequences are GTSNPN and SVGIG (reference sequence). Trimming removed 1 base from V and 4 bases from J, with 8 bases in between. CDR3 length: 13 amino acids. DNA of the CDR3: TGTGCCTGGAGTGGGCAGGTGAATCAGCCCCAGCATTTT. This gives the protein CAWSGQVNQPQHF.

The chain has TRBV5-1 and TRBJ1-2, with D unresolved. CDR3 size: 14 residues. V was trimmed by 0 bases and J by 5 bases, leaving 11 bases between them. Germline CDR1 SGHRS, CDR2 YFSETQ. The CDR3 region has the DNA TGCGCCAGCAGCTTGGATTCGGGTACTTATGGCTACACCTTC. Translation: CASSLDSGTYGYTF.

This chain uses TRBV19 with TRBJ2-2; TRBD1 matches at 7 bases. Germline trimming cut 8 bases from V and 6 bases from J; bases unmatched to any gene: 12. The CDR3 consists of 15 residues. From germline, CDR1 is LNHDA and CDR2 SQIVND (reference sequence). CDR3 region: CASHYMRGLAGELFF. Here the CDR3 DNA reads TGTGCCAGTCATTATATGAGGGGGCTGGCCGGGGAGCTGTTTTTT.

J is TRBJ1-2 and V is TRBV18, with D possibly matching TRBD1 (5 bases). CDR1 and CDR2 from the germline V gene are KGHSH and LQKENI. The CDR3 is made up of 14 amino acids. V was shortened by 4 bases and J by 6 bases, with 15 bases between the two germline ends. The CDR3 is CASSRNTQGDGYTF. The CDR3 DNA is TGTGCCAGCTCACGTAACACCCAAGGGGATGGCTACACCTTC.

The J gene is TRBJ1-1, the V gene TRBV6-5; possibly TRBD1 for D (6 bases). This CDR3 has 16 amino acids. The ends were cut back, 2 bases at V and 0 bases at J, with 13 bases in the middle. The germline V gene encodes CDR1 MNHEY and CDR2 SVGAGI. CDR3 region: CASSYGPQGLNTEAFF. The CDR3 DNA is TGTGCCAGCAGTTACGGACCACAGGGTCTGAACACTGAAGCTTTCTTT.

The CDR3, as DNA: TGTGCCAGCAGTCACAGGGATAAAGAGACCCAGTACTTC. Protein sequence: CASSHRDKETQYF. This rearrangement joins TRBV25-1 to TRBJ2-5; TRBD1 might be the D (6 bases). This CDR3 contains 13 residues. V was clipped by 5 bases and J by 3 bases, with 10 bases between them. Germline assignment: CDR1 MGHDK and CDR2 SYGVNS. Combining the CDR3 with reference TRBV25-1 and TRBJ2-5 gives the whole variable domain EADIYQTPRYLVIGTGKKITLECSQTMGHDKMYWYQQDPGMELHLIHYSYGVNSTEKGDLSSESTVSRIRTEHFPLTLESARPSHTSQYLCASSHRDKETQYFGPGTRLLVL.

This chain joins TRBV29-1 and TRBJ2-2; 9 nucleotides match TRBD1. CDR1 SQVTM and CDR2 ANQGSEA come from the germline V gene. The CDR3 runs 13 residues. J lost 7 bases, V lost 3 bases, and 3 bases had no gene match. Here the CDR3 reads CSVEGTGYGELFF. The CDR3 DNA follows: TGCAGCGTTGAGGGGACAGGGTACGGGGAGCTGTTTTTT.

The chain is built from TRBV6-1 and TRBJ1-2; 8 bases align to TRBD1. There are 14 residues in the CDR3. Trimming removed 2 bases from V and 8 bases from J; junction bases left unmatched: 7. Germline CDR1 is MNHNS and CDR2 is SASEGT. CDR3 in DNA: TGTGCCAGCAGTGAAAGGGGGACAGGTTACGGCTACACCTTC. This translates into CASSERGTGYGYTF.

V usage is TRBV9 and J usage is TRBJ1-1, with 8 bases lining up with TRBD1. The CDR3 has 19 amino acids. V lost 3 bases, J lost 8 bases, and 24 bases stayed unmatched. CDR1 and CDR2 from the germline V gene are SGDLS and YYNGEE. Here the CDR3 reads CASSGTDRGSVQSRVEAFF. The CDR3, as DNA: TGTGCCAGCAGCGGGACCGACAGGGGATCAGTCCAATCCCGGGTCGAAGCTTTCTTT.

The chain has TRBV2 and TRBJ2-1; perhaps TRBD2 as D (8 bases). The CDR3 runs 16 residues. Germline values: CDR1 SNHLY, CDR2 FYNNEI. Deletions cut 4 bases from V and 4 bases from J, with 17 bases between. This CDR3 reads CASSGGGQRGYNEQFF. DNA of the CDR3: TGTGCCAGCAGTGGGGGGGGACAGCGGGGGTACAATGAGCAGTTCTTC.

This sequence joins TRBV4-1 and TRBJ1-1, with TRBD1 as a possible D gene (5 bases). From germline, CDR1 is MGHRA and CDR2 YSYEKL. Between the trimmed V and J ends, which lost 2 bases and 0 bases, there was a span of 10 bases. The length of the CDR3 is 15 residues. This chain's CDR3 is CASSQLTGMNTEAFF. Written as DNA, the CDR3 is TGCGCCAGCAGCCAACTTACAGGCATGAACACTGAAGCTTTCTTT.

This sequence joins TRBV19 and TRBJ2-6; D is undetermined. The CDR3 sequence is 13 residues long. V gave up 9 bases and J gave up 2 bases, with 8 bases separating them. The germline V gene encodes CDR1 LNHDA and CDR2 SQIVND (reference sequence). The CDR3 DNA follows: TGTGCCAGCCTCCTCGCTGGGGCCAACGTCCTGACTTTC. Translating it yields CASLLAGANVLTF.

The genes are TRBV14 and TRBJ1-4, with D perhaps TRBD1 (5 bases). V dropped 0 bases and J dropped 8 bases, with 16 bases sitting between them. The CDR3 is made up of 16 amino acids. Germline V gene data show CDR1 as SGHDN and CDR2 as FVKESK. The CDR3 DNA follows: TGTGCCAGCAGCCAAGATTATCCAGGGTCGCGGGAAAAACTGTTTTTT. Its protein is CASSQDYPGSREKLFF.

The chain joins TRBV11-2 to TRBJ1-6; 9 nucleotides align to TRBD1. Germline V gene sequence: CDR1 SGHAT, CDR2 FQNNGV. The CDR3 runs to 15 residues. V lost 5 bases to trimming and J lost 8 bases; unmatched junction nucleotides: 7. CDR3 in DNA: TGTGCCAGCAGCCTTCTCCGGACAGGGGATTCACCCCTCCACTTT. Amino acids: CASSLLRTGDSPLHF.

The chain carries TRBV9 and TRBJ2-3; 8 nucleotides align to TRBD2. This CDR3 region has 16 residues. Looked up from germline, CDR1 is SGDLS and CDR2 is YYNGEE. V lost 6 bases, J lost 0 bases, and 9 bases stayed unmatched. DNA for the CDR3: TGTGCCAGCACCAATCACGGGGGGGGTAGCACAGATACGCAGTATTTT. Its translation is CASTNHGGGSTDTQYF.

The chain carries TRBV9 and TRBJ2-2, with D unclear. CDR1 and CDR2 (germline): SGDLS, YYNGEE. V dropped 4 bases and J dropped 6 bases, with 13 bases sitting between them. This CDR3 is 14 amino acids long. The CDR3 DNA is TGTGCCAGCAGCCCGAGAACAGTAGCCGGGGAGCTGTTTTTT. It yields the protein CASSPRTVAGELFF.

The CDR3 DNA reads as TGTGCCAGCAGCGATTCGACAGGGAAGGGGACCACTGAAGCTTTCTTT. This gives the protein CASSDSTGKGTTEAFF. The rearrangement links TRBV2 to TRBJ1-1; 7 bases are a match to TRBD1. The V gene's germline CDR1 is SNHLY and CDR2 FYNNEI. V gave up 6 bases and J gave up 4 bases; unmatched junction bases: 14. The CDR3 runs 16 residues.